This passage covers 17 T cell receptor beta chains from one sample sequenced in a study of T cells in localized non-small cell lung cancer. Using immunoSEQ multiplex PCR, the repertoire was profiled, and TCRdb retains in-frame clones only, with some absent. Of around 140,000 clones detected, 89% appear once; the ten largest clones hold 1.7%. The sequences come from peripheral blood, collected before any cancer treatment. Every receptor here comes from a female donor over 55 with stage I lung adenocarcinoma.

This chain connects TRBV28 to TRBJ1-2, with TRBD1 as a possible D gene (5 bases). Germline CDR1 and CDR2: MDHEN and SYDVKM. The V end was cut by 5 bases, the J end by 2 bases, with 12 bases between. This CDR3 has 14 amino acids. The CDR3 region has the DNA TGTGCCAGCAGTATTGGTGGGGGGAACTATGGCTACACCTTC. Protein product: CASSIGGGNYGYTF.

This clone appeared once. V is TRBV5-1 and J is TRBJ1-5; possible D gene TRBD1, 6 bases. V was clipped by 4 bases and J by 7 bases, with 12 bases between them. This CDR3 is built from 13 residues. Germline lookup yields CDR1 SGHRS and CDR2 YFSETQ. CDR3 sequence (DNA): TGCGCCAGCAGCCCGGAGGGGGAACAGCCCCAGCATTTT. The encoded protein is CASSPEGEQPQHF.

The sample holds a few counts of this clone. The chain employs TRBV29-1 and TRBJ2-5, with 8 bases fitting TRBD1. V was clipped by 6 bases and J by 6 bases; unmatched bases: 6. CDR1 SQVTM and CDR2 ANQGSEA come from the germline V gene. The CDR3 consists of 12 residues. In DNA form, the CDR3 reads TGCAGCGTGGAACGGACAGGGCAGACCCAGTACTTC. This encodes CSVERTGQTQYF.

The chain employs TRBV6-5 and TRBJ2-5; no clear D. V was clipped by 3 bases and J by 1 base, with 12 bases between them. Germline V gene sequence: CDR1 MNHEY, CDR2 SVGAGI. This CDR3 spans 15 amino acids. DNA for the CDR3: TGTGCCAGCAGTTATTCGGCAGGAACCCAAGAGACCCAGTACTTC. Translating it yields CASSYSAGTQETQYF.

This clone was counted a single time. The V call is TRBV5-4, the J call TRBJ2-3; 12 bases align to TRBD2. V shed 0 bases, J shed 1 base, and the junction held 3 bases outside the gene matches. The CDR3 has 17 residues. The V gene's germline CDR1 is SGHNT and CDR2 YYREEE (reference sequence). CDR3 bases: TGTGCCAGCAGCTTGGGACTAGCGGGAGTTGGCACAGATACGCAGTATTTT. The encoded protein is CASSLGLAGVGTDTQYF.

The chain recombines TRBV9 with TRBJ2-3, with 9 bases fitting TRBD2. V lost 3 bases to trimming and J lost 3 bases; unmatched junction nucleotides: 14. CDR1 is SGDLS, CDR2 YYNGEE, per germline. This CDR3 has 18 amino acids. For the CDR3, the DNA is TGTGCCAGCAGCGCTACCGGCGGGAGGGCCTTTGGTACAGATACGCAGTATTTT. It is translated as CASSATGGRAFGTDTQYF.

The chain combines TRBV7-8 with TRBJ2-2, with TRBD1 identical over 10 bases. Per germline, CDR1 SGHVS and CDR2 FQNEAQ. Trimming at V came to 8 bases and at J to 7 bases, leaving 13 bases not matched to a gene. This CDR3 has 16 amino acids. The CDR3 reads CASSRSRQGAGGELFF. In nucleotides, the CDR3 is TGTGCCAGCTCCCGTTCGAGACAGGGGGCGGGCGGGGAGCTGTTTTTT.

The V gene is TRBV6-5, the J gene TRBJ1-3; no clear D. Trimming cost V 0 bases and J 4 bases, with 7 bases left between them. Per germline, CDR1 MNHEY and CDR2 SVGAGI. This CDR3 is built from 14 residues. Here the CDR3 DNA reads TGTGCCAGCAGTTACTCGGCGTTGGGAAACACCATATATTTT. Translating gives CASSYSALGNTIYF.

This CDR3 is CASSPMGQGIGGYTF. The CDR3 nucleotides read TGTGCCAGCAGCCCGATGGGACAGGGGATCGGTGGCTACACCTTC. This chain connects TRBV4-2 to TRBJ1-2; 10 bases map to TRBD1. The CDR3 runs to 15 residues. The V gene's germline CDR1 is LGHNA and CDR2 YNFKEQ. The V segment lost 4 bases and the J segment 7 bases; nucleotides outside the gene matches: 9.

This sequence joins TRBV6-5 and TRBJ2-1, with TRBD2 matching over 8 bases. Looked up from germline, CDR1 is MNHEY and CDR2 is SVGAGI. The CDR3 totals 15 residues. V lost 9 bases and J lost 1; bases outside the gene matches: 8. CDR3 nucleotides: TGTGCCAGTGGGAGGGCTAGCGGGTCCTACAATGAGCAGTTCTTC. Translated: CASGRASGSYNEQFF.

The chain recombines TRBV18 with TRBJ2-2; D gene unclear. Germline loops: CDR1 KGHSH, CDR2 LQKENI. The CDR3 is 15 amino acids. The V gene lost 5 bases and the J gene lost 5 bases, with 15 bases spanning the gap. The CDR3: CASSMLNIKTGELFF. The CDR3 DNA is TGTGCCAGCTCAATGCTCAACATCAAAACCGGGGAGCTGTTTTTT. The entire variable domain, with the rest obtained from reference TRBV18 and TRBJ2-2, is as follows: NAGVMQNPRHLVRRRGQEARLRCSPMKGHSHVYWYRQLPEEGLKFMVYLQKENIIDESGMPKERFSAEFPKEGPSILRIQQVVRGDSAAYFCASSMLNIKTGELFFGEGSRLTVL.

The rearrangement joins TRBV6-6 to TRBJ2-5, with 9 bases identical to TRBD1. The CDR3 consists of 16 residues. Germline V gene sequence: CDR1 MNHNY, CDR2 SVGAGI (reference sequence). V shed 0 bases and J 1 base; nucleotides not matched to a gene: 3. Here the CDR3 DNA reads TGTGCCAGCAGTTACTCTGCGACAGGGGGCCAAGAGACCCAGTACTTC. Translation gives CASSYSATGGQETQYF.

This clone was recorded only once. The rearrangement uses TRBV6-1 and TRBJ2-7; TRBD1 matches at 10 bases. The length of the CDR3 is 14 residues. Germline CDR1 reads MNHNS; CDR2 reads SASEGT. Losses at the gene ends were 5 bases for V and 9 bases for J; bases not matched to a gene: 10. The CDR3 spells CASSNRDRGAVQYF. The DNA of the CDR3 is TGTGCCAGCAGTAACCGGGACAGGGGCGCAGTGCAGTACTTC.

The chain links TRBV27 to TRBJ1-2; no reliable D call. Germline CDR1 and CDR2: MNHEY and SMNVEV (reference sequence). The CDR3 length is 14 residues. V lost 5 bases and J 5 bases, leaving 15 bases between the germline ends. CDR3 bases: TGTGCCAGCAGTCCCTCGTGGGGAAGGTATGGCTACACCTTC. Translated, it gives CASSPSWGRYGYTF.

The rearrangement joins TRBV11-1 to TRBJ2-1; tentatively, D is TRBD1 or TRBD2 (5 bases each). Trimming stripped 3 bases from V and 10 bases from J, with 13 bases between. CDR3 size: 13 residues. Germline-derived CDR1 and CDR2 are SGHAT and FQDESV (reference sequence). CDR3 DNA: TGTGCCAGCAGCTTTGGGACCCGCGCGGAGCAGTTCTTC. It is translated as CASSFGTRAEQFF.

The rearrangement joins TRBV2 to TRBJ1-1; 9 bases agree with TRBD1. The V gene end was trimmed by 8 bases and the J gene end by 6 bases; junction bases not matched to a gene: 13. The CDR3 loop spans 15 amino acids. Germline V gene sequence: CDR1 SNHLY, CDR2 FYNNEI. CDR3 sequence: CASVRDRALLPEAFF. The CDR3, as DNA: TGTGCCAGCGTGAGGGACAGGGCTTTACTCCCTGAAGCTTTCTTT. Using reference TRBV2 and TRBJ1-1 for the parts outside the CDR3, the full variable domain is EPEVTQTPSHQVTQMGQEVILRCVPISNHLYFYWYRQILGQKVEFLVSFYNNEISEKSEIFDDQFSVERPDGSNFTLKIRSTKLEDSAMYFCASVRDRALLPEAFFGQGTRLTVV.

This clone was counted between two and nine times. The V gene is TRBV10-3, the J gene TRBJ1-1, with a weak D call TRBD1 (5 bases). Germline V gives CDR1 ENHRY, CDR2 SYGVKD. The CDR3 has 13 residues. V was clipped by 4 bases and J by 3 bases, with 9 bases between them. The CDR3 nucleotides are TGTGCCATCAGTGGGGGGGAGGACACTGAAGCTTTCTTT. Amino acid sequence: CAISGGEDTEAFF.